Ten or more counts support the clone carrying this T cell receptor beta chain. The antigen remains unidentified. Full-length variable regions came from constant-region reverse primers plus semi-nested Nested Universal Primer A PCR. A single record per CDR3 protein comes from TCRdb applying MiXCR to the 5' RACE reads. The sample shows tens of thousands of distinct CDR3 sequences, 30% of them seen only once. Study-level points and caveats: Tumor memory CD4+ T cell TCR gene usage was found to cluster with blood and lymph node memory CD4+ cells and with lymph node naive CD4+ cells.

In germline, CDR1 is DFQATT, CDR2 SNEGSKA (reference sequence). The CDR3 runs 10 residues. The TCR comes from a female donor with breast cancer. Material for sequencing was tumor-infiltrating naive CD4+ T cells sorted from the breast tumor. The subset denotes: naive CD4+ T cells, CD4+CD45RA+CD25-. The chain has TRBV20-1 and TRBJ1-1; D perhaps matches TRBD1 (5 bases). In DNA, the CDR3 is TGCAGCGCTCCCCACGGGGGAGCTTTCTTT. Translated: CSAPHGGAFF.